Below, 20 T cell receptor beta chains from the same sample are listed, as sequenced in a study of OX40 agonist ivuxolimab in advanced cancers. Method: immunoSEQ multiplex PCR; TCRdb's copy keeps in-frame clones and lacks some. The sample yields 40,000 or so clones, roughly four fifths seen once. This sample comprised CD4+ or CD8+ T cells sorted from blood, obtained in a trial of the OX40 agonist ivuxolimab. The source of these receptors is an adult with an advanced solid tumor such as melanoma, head and neck, liver or kidney cancer.

The rearrangement uses TRBV19 and TRBJ1-1, with TRBD1 as a possible D gene (5 bases). Trimming stripped 1 base from V and 2 bases from J, with 8 bases between. Germline CDR1 and CDR2: LNHDA and SQIVND (reference sequence). The CDR3 spans 14 residues. CDR3: CASSIGQPNTEAFF. The CDR3 nucleotides are TGTGCCAGTAGTATAGGACAGCCTAACACTGAAGCTTTCTTT. The variable domain in full, with the rest retrieved from reference TRBV19 and TRBJ1-1, is DGGITQSPKYLFRKEGQNVTLSCEQNLNHDAMYWYRQDPGQGLRLIYYSQIVNDFQKGDIAEGYSVSREKKESFPLTVTSAQKNPTAFYLCASSIGQPNTEAFFGQGTRLTVV.

The CDR3 nucleotides are TGTGCCACCGCCCAAGAGGCTGCTGGAACAGATACGCAGTATTTT. Its translation is CATAQEAAGTDTQYF. The chain links TRBV19 to TRBJ2-3, with D unclear. V dropped 10 bases and J dropped 3 bases, with 20 bases sitting between them. There are 15 residues in the CDR3. Germline assignment: CDR1 LNHDA and CDR2 SQIVND (reference sequence).

This clone has a single count. The chain links TRBV4-1 to TRBJ2-3; D could derive from TRBD1 or TRBD2 (5 bases each). Germline loops: CDR1 MGHRA, CDR2 YSYEKL. The CDR3 is 13 residues long. V dropped 9 bases and J dropped 4 bases, with 14 bases sitting between them. The CDR3 sequence is CASGTVEADTQYF. The CDR3 DNA is TGCGCCAGTGGGACGGTGGAGGCAGATACGCAGTATTTT.

The chain combines TRBV28 with TRBJ2-2, with TRBD1 matching 8 bases. CDR3 length: 15 amino acids. CDR1 and CDR2 (germline): MDHEN, SYDVKM. V trimming: 3 bases; J trimming: 9 bases; junction bases outside the gene matches: 9. The CDR3 DNA reads TGTGCCAGCAGTTTTGGGACAGGACCCTCCCGGGAGCTGTTTTTT. Residues: CASSFGTGPSRELFF.

V is TRBV29-1 and J is TRBJ2-3, with TRBD2 matching over 9 bases. After removal of 5 bases from V and 3 bases from J, the junction contained 15 bases not matched to a gene. The germline V gene has CDR1 SQVTM and CDR2 ANQGSEA. CDR3 size: 17 residues. The CDR3 bases are TGCAGCGTTTTTGCGGGAGGGCCAGGTGGCCTTACAGATACGCAGTATTTT. Protein sequence: CSVFAGGPGGLTDTQYF.

The sample holds a few counts of this clone. This chain links TRBV6-5 with TRBJ2-6; D gene uncertain. V was shortened by 4 bases and J by 4 bases, with 5 bases between the two germline ends. The CDR3 covers 13 residues. The germline gives CDR1 MNHEY, CDR2 SVGAGI. In DNA form, the CDR3 reads TGTGCCAGCAGTTCAACAGGGGCCAACGTCCTGACTTTC. This gives the protein CASSSTGANVLTF.

V usage is TRBV30 and J usage is TRBJ1-4, with D unresolved. CDR3 length equals 15 residues. The V end was cut by 5 bases, the J end by 0 bases, with 13 bases between. CDR1 and CDR2 from the germline V gene are GTSNPN and SVGIG (reference sequence). The CDR3 nucleotides are TGTGCCTGGGTGTCAAAGGTTGCAACTAATGAAAAACTGTTTTTT. Amino acids: CAWVSKVATNEKLFF.

The V gene is TRBV28, the J gene TRBJ2-7; 7 positions agree with TRBD2. The CDR3 sequence is 16 residues long. Germline V gene lookup returns CDR1 MDHEN and CDR2 SYDVKM. With V trimmed by 4 bases and J by 4 bases, 13 bases remained unmatched. The CDR3 sequence is CASSYLTGGIQYEQYF. DNA for the CDR3: TGTGCCAGCAGTTATTTAACGGGGGGTATTCAATACGAGCAGTACTTC.

The V and J genes are TRBV4-1 and TRBJ2-5; perhaps D is TRBD1 or TRBD2 (6 bases each). Deletions cut 3 bases from V and 5 bases from J, with 19 bases between. The CDR3 contains 16 residues. In germline, CDR1 is MGHRA, CDR2 YSYEKL. The CDR3, as DNA: TGCGCCAGCAGCCAGCGCATCGGACGGGGGCCGGAGACCCAGTACTTC. Encoded protein: CASSQRIGRGPETQYF.

The chain has TRBV28 and TRBJ1-4; D is ambiguous. V lost 5 bases and J lost 0, with 7 bases in between. The germline gives CDR1 MDHEN, CDR2 SYDVKM. The CDR3 loop spans 14 amino acids. DNA for the CDR3: TGTGCCAGCAGTCCCGGGGCAACTAATGAAAAACTGTTTTTT. It translates to CASSPGATNEKLFF.

This chain joins TRBV28 and TRBJ2-3; 14 positions agree with TRBD2. CDR3 size: 21 residues. CDR1 is MDHEN and CDR2 is SYDVKM in the germline V gene. V was pared by 4 bases and J by 6 bases, with 21 bases of the junction left unmatched. CDR3 sequence reads: CASSSTPHGRLAGGFTDTQYF. For the CDR3, the DNA is TGTGCCAGCAGTTCCACCCCCCACGGGAGACTAGCGGGAGGGTTTACCGATACGCAGTATTTT.

Remarks on this clone: The sample carries other DNA sequences with the same CDR3. This chain connects TRBV9 to TRBJ1-1, with no clear D. V dropped 0 bases and J dropped 5 bases, with 8 bases sitting between them. The CDR3 contains 13 residues. CDR1 and CDR2 from the germline V gene are SGDLS and YYNGEE. The CDR3 DNA sequence: TGTGCCAGCAGCGTAGGAGGGAGTACTGAAGCTTTCTTT. Its protein product is CASSVGGSTEAFF.

The CDR3 spells CASSERGSLDYGYTF. DNA of the CDR3: TGTGCCAGCAGTGAAAGAGGTAGTCTGGACTATGGCTACACCTTC. The rearrangement joins TRBV2 to TRBJ1-2; D uncertain. Deletions cut 2 bases from V and 3 bases from J, with 13 bases between. The CDR3 totals 15 residues. Germline V CDR1 and CDR2: SNHLY, FYNNEI.

The chain employs TRBV10-3 and TRBJ2-5; 10 bases align to TRBD1. The closer fit of TRBJ2-7 to the DNA end suggests the J call may be wrong. The CDR3 spans 15 residues. Germline loops: CDR1 ENHRY, CDR2 SYGVKD. The CDR3 reads CAISARDRGQDEQYF. The CDR3 DNA reads as TGTGCCATCAGTGCCCGGGACAGGGGCCAGGACGAGCAGTACTTC.

Here the CDR3 reads CASRPRREGVSEQYF. As DNA, the CDR3 is TGTGCCAGCAGGCCACGACGGGAGGGTGTCTCCGAGCAGTACTTC. The rearrangement joins TRBV6-6 to TRBJ2-7; TRBD2 aligns across 8 bases. CDR3 size: 15 residues. The germline CDR1 and CDR2 sequences are MNHNY and SVGAGI (reference sequence). V trimming: 6 bases; J trimming: 6 bases; junction bases outside the gene matches: 13.

V and J are TRBV19 and TRBJ1-5, with no clear D. V lost 3 bases and J lost 2, with 11 bases in between. This CDR3 region has 15 residues. Germline CDR1 LNHDA, CDR2 SQIVND (reference sequence). The CDR3 nucleotides are TGTGCCAGTAGTATCCAGGACGGCCGCAATCAGCCCCAGCATTTT. This codes for CASSIQDGRNQPQHF.

J is TRBJ1-6 and V is TRBV9; D call uncertain. The germline V and J ends were trimmed by 7 bases and 10 bases, with 18 bases remaining between them. The germline V gene has CDR1 SGDLS and CDR2 YYNGEE. This CDR3 contains 14 residues. DNA for the CDR3: TGTGCCAGCGGCGCCCCGGCTATAAACTCACCCCTCCACTTT. As protein: CASGAPAINSPLHF.

V and J are TRBV7-9 and TRBJ1-1; perhaps TRBD1 as D (5 bases). The CDR3 is 16 amino acids. Trimming cost V 6 bases and J 7 bases, with 24 bases left between them. Germline V gene lookup returns CDR1 SEHNR and CDR2 FQNEAQ (reference sequence). CDR3 protein: CASSLRPGAGEIEAFF. The CDR3 nucleotides are TGTGCCAGCAGTTTACGCCCCGGGGCAGGTGAAATTGAAGCTTTCTTT.

The chain uses TRBV21-1 and TRBJ2-3; the table's TRBD2 call for D was not verified on the DNA. TRBV21-1 is recorded as a pseudogene. The CDR3 spans 12 residues. CDR3 protein: CASRREGVAKYF. In DNA form, the CDR3 reads TGTGCCAGCAGAAGGGAGGGGGTAGCAAAGTATTTT.

The chain has TRBV15 and TRBJ1-6; 10 nucleotides line up with TRBD1. This CDR3 has 15 amino acids. J lost 8 bases, V lost 7 bases, and 8 bases had no gene match. CDR1 is LNHNV, CDR2 YYDKDF, per germline (reference sequence). CDR3 sequence reads: CATTRDRGGDSPLHF. The DNA for the CDR3 is TGTGCCACCACACGGGACAGGGGAGGGGATTCACCCCTCCACTTT.